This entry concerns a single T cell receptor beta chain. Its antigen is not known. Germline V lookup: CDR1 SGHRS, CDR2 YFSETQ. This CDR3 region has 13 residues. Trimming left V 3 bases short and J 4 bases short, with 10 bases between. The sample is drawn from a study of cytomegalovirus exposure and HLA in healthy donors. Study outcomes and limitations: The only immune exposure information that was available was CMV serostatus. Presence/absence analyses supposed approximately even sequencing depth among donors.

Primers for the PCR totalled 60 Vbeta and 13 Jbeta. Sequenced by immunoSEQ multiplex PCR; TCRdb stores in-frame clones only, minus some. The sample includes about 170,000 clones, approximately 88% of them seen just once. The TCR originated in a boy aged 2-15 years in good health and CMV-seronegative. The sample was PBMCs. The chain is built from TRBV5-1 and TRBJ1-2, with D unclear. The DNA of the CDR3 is TGCGCCAGCAGCTCACGGGGATTCTATGGCTACACCTTC. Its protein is CASSSRGFYGYTF. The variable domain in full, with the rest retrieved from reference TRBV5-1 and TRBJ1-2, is KAGVTQTPRYLIKTRGQQVTLSCSPISGHRSVSWYQQTPGQGLQFLFEYFSETQRNKGNFPGRFSGRQFSNSRSEMNVSTLELGDSALYLCASSSRGFYGYTFGSGTRLTVV.